The sequence of this TCR beta chain was determined in a study of PD-L1 blockade in urothelial cancer. The wider study: Men with urothelial cancer arising in the bladder made up most of the 29 patients. The researchers analyzed blood 3 weeks (second dose) and 6 weeks after treatment start. The study recovered a median of about 150,000 T cells per blood sample. Overall study findings and caveats: Below-median TCR clonality that was measured in pretreatment blood predicted better survival.

Time point specified: pretreatment peripheral blood. This CDR3 is 12 amino acids long. V shed 7 bases, J shed 5 bases, and the junction held 7 bases outside the gene matches. The V gene's germline CDR1 is SQVTM and CDR2 ANQGSEA. Profiling relied on immunoSEQ multiplex PCR, and the TCRdb table lists in-frame clones only, not all of them. This sample has tens of thousands of clones, with roughly four fifths found just once. Turning to this clone: Its specificity is not known.

Here the sequenced sample was PBMCs, taken around atezolizumab (anti-PD-L1) treatment. The rearrangement links TRBV29-1 to TRBJ2-5; TRBD2 matches at 7 bases. The sequence derives from a man in his sixties with urothelial cancer. As DNA, the CDR3 is TGCAGCGCCGTACTAGCGTGGGAGACCCAGTACTTC. It codes for CSAVLAWETQYF.